This T cell receptor beta chain was recovered during a study of shared clonotypes between healthy human individuals. Tens of thousands of T cell genomes, or 200 to 250 ng DNA, went into the sorted-subset replicate PCRs. Here immunoSEQ multiplex PCR was the method, and the copy in TCRdb shows in-frame clones only, minus some. This table has some 2,100,000 clones, more than 90% appearing once. The CDR3 extends over 14 amino acids. Germline V gives CDR1 MNHEY, CDR2 SMNVEV (reference sequence). Trimming shortened V by 7 bases and J by 2 bases, and 14 bases separated the two germline ends. To note about this clone: Its antigen is unknown.

Study results and caveats: Sequencing depth was expected to influence donor clonotype sharing.

Source material: naive CD4+ T cells sorted from blood. Subset of the sample: CD45RA+ positively selected. The receptor was derived from a young man in good health. The chain uses TRBV27 and TRBJ1-2, with a tentative D call TRBD1 (5 bases). In DNA, the CDR3 is TGTGCCAGCATGGTGGAGGGGAGGAACTATGGCTACACCTTC. The encoded protein is CASMVEGRNYGYTF.